The 6 T cell receptor beta chains below were found in one sample sequenced in a study of cytomegalovirus exposure and HLA in healthy donors. Assay used: immunoSEQ multiplex PCR; TCRdb lists only in-frame clones, some missing. The table shows around 98,000 clones, with 87% occurring only once. The source material was PBMCs. The receptors here all came from a woman in her thirties in good health and CMV-seronegative.

The gene calls are TRBV7-7 and TRBJ1-3, with unresolved D. Germline V lookup: CDR1 SSHAT, CDR2 FNYEAQ (reference sequence). The length of the CDR3 is 13 residues. The V and J ends lost 4 bases and 4 bases respectively, with 8 bases between them. The CDR3 DNA reads as TGTGCCAGCAGCTCCTCAGCGGGAAACACCATATATTTT. Translating it yields CASSSSAGNTIYF.

This clone was observed once. This chain uses TRBV2 with TRBJ1-2; weak D call: TRBD1 (5 bases). The CDR3 length is 13 residues. Trimming took 2 bases from V and 13 from J, leaving 17 bases between them. Germline V CDR1 and CDR2: SNHLY, FYNNEI. The CDR3 bases are TGTGCCAGCAGTGAATTGGCCAGGGCGAGTATCACCTTC. Amino acids: CASSELARASITF.

The genes are TRBV5-1 and TRBJ1-1; 11 bases are a match to TRBD1. The CDR3 has 16 amino acids. The germline gives CDR1 SGHRS, CDR2 YFSETQ. Germline trimming cut 4 bases from V and 4 bases from J; bases unmatched to any gene: 9. The CDR3 nucleotides read TGCGCCAGCAGCCCGGACAGGGGGCTGTCGAGCACTGAAGCTTTCTTT. Translated, it gives CASSPDRGLSSTEAFF.

This clone was picked up one time. The genes are TRBV19 and TRBJ2-1; 11 nucleotides line up with TRBD2. The trim removed 3 bases at V and 4 bases at J, leaving 14 bases unmatched. The CDR3 loop spans 19 amino acids. Germline values: CDR1 LNHDA, CDR2 SQIVND (reference sequence). CDR3 sequence: CASSIPLSGTSGRYNEQFF. For the CDR3, the DNA is TGTGCCAGTAGTATCCCACTGTCCGGTACTAGCGGGAGATACAATGAGCAGTTCTTC.

This clone came up once. The chain links TRBV29-1 to TRBJ1-6; TRBD1 matches at 8 bases. The CDR3 is made up of 13 amino acids. CDR1 SQVTM and CDR2 ANQGSEA come from the germline V gene. V was clipped by 6 bases and J by 7 bases; unmatched bases: 5. CDR3 protein: CSVVTGGNSPLHF. CDR3 bases: TGCAGCGTAGTCACAGGGGGGAATTCACCCCTCCACTTT.

The chain employs TRBV2 and TRBJ2-5; 7 bases map to TRBD1. CDR1 and CDR2 from the germline V gene are SNHLY and FYNNEI. This CDR3 region has 12 residues. V was pared by 3 bases and J by 5 bases, with 0 bases of the junction left unmatched. The CDR3 spells CASSDRGETQYF. The CDR3 DNA sequence: TGTGCCAGCAGTGACAGGGGGGAGACCCAGTACTTC.